This T cell receptor beta chain was found in a study of T cell changes during pregnancy in multiple sclerosis. With V trimmed by 4 bases and J by 6 bases, 11 bases remained unmatched. Per germline, CDR1 SGHKS and CDR2 YYEKEE (reference sequence). The CDR3 has 16 amino acids. Profiling relied on immunoSEQ multiplex PCR, and the TCRdb table lists in-frame clones only, not all of them. The repertoire includes roughly 110,000 clones, roughly 92% of them detected once, and around 0.8% sits in the top ten. This TCR derives from a female donor in good health, enrolled as a control in a pregnancy study. This material consisted of peripheral blood, taken in the third trimester of pregnancy. The chain joins TRBV5-5 to TRBJ2-3; TRBD2 aligns across 10 bases. The CDR3 nucleotides are TGTGCCAGCAGCCCCCTAGCGGGGGCCCTCGGGGATACGCAGTATTTT. Translating it yields CASSPLAGALGDTQYF.